These 30 T cell receptor beta chains share one sample of origin, sequenced in a study of shared clonotypes between healthy human individuals. This table comes from immunoSEQ multiplex PCR, and its TCRdb copy is limited to in-frame clones, with some not included. The sample records some 2,400,000 clones, approximately 96% being singletons. Sequencing was carried out using naive CD4+ T cells sorted from blood. Subset noted: CD45RA+ positively selected. These receptors were taken from a man aged 18 to 29 in good health.

The V gene is TRBV7-2, the J gene TRBJ2-5, with D unclear. This CDR3 region has 13 residues. The V and J ends lost 5 bases and 13 bases respectively, with 20 bases between them. Germline CDR1 and CDR2: SGHTA and FQGNSA. For the CDR3, the DNA is TGTGCCAGCAGCCTCATGGGCCTGGTAGGCCCGTACTTC. It encodes CASSLMGLVGPYF.

The chain carries TRBV7-8 and TRBJ1-5; TRBD1 might be the D (5 bases). The germline V and J ends were trimmed by 1 base and 4 bases, with 17 bases remaining between them. Germline loops: CDR1 SGHVS, CDR2 FQNEAQ. The CDR3 has 17 residues. The CDR3 is CASSLGLVPGGNQPQHF. The CDR3, as DNA: TGTGCCAGCAGCTTAGGGCTTGTGCCGGGGGGAAATCAGCCCCAGCATTTT.

Concerning this clone itself: Distinct nucleotide sequences in the sample also encode this CDR3. This chain joins TRBV30 and TRBJ1-5; 9 nucleotides match TRBD1. The junction had 2 bases not matched to a gene; V was cut back by 3 bases and J by 2 bases. CDR1 and CDR2 from the germline V gene are GTSNPN and SVGIG (reference sequence). The CDR3 runs to 14 residues. The CDR3 region has the DNA TGTGCCTGGAGCAGGACAGGGGGCAATCAGCCCCAGCATTTT. Its translation is CAWSRTGGNQPQHF.

This sequence joins TRBV6-5 and TRBJ1-1; a weak D match, TRBD1 (5 bases). Trimming removed 6 bases at V and 5 bases at J, with 16 bases between. This CDR3 is built from 14 residues. In germline, CDR1 is MNHEY, CDR2 SVGAGI. Here the CDR3 DNA reads TGTGCCAGCAGCAGTCCCCAGGGAAGGACTGAAGCTTTCTTT. Protein sequence: CASSSPQGRTEAFF.

The rearrangement uses TRBV7-9 and TRBJ2-7, with D maybe TRBD2 (7 bases). CDR1 and CDR2 from the germline V gene are SEHNR and FQNEAQ (reference sequence). The CDR3 extends over 12 amino acids. Between the trimmed V and J ends, which lost 1 base and 12 bases, there was a span of 13 bases. The CDR3 DNA reads TGTGCCAGCAGCTTAGTGGGGGGGCCGGCGTACTTC. It is translated as CASSLVGGPAYF.

The V call is TRBV28, the J call TRBJ2-1; 14 bases match TRBD2. V dropped 3 bases and J dropped 6; count of bases not matched to a gene: 7. Germline V CDR1 and CDR2: MDHEN, SYDVKM. This CDR3 contains 17 residues. The CDR3 protein is CASSFSGLAGGRNEQFF. In DNA, the CDR3 is TGTGCCAGCAGTTTCTCCGGACTAGCGGGGGGCCGCAATGAGCAGTTCTTC.

The chain carries TRBV7-8 and TRBJ2-7, with 12 bases matching TRBD2. J gave up 2 bases and V 4 bases, and 6 bases lay outside the gene matches. This CDR3 contains 16 residues. Germline-derived CDR1 and CDR2 are SGHVS and FQNEAQ. The CDR3 DNA sequence: TGTGCCAGCAGCTCACCGACTAGCGGGAGCACCTACGAGCAGTACTTC. The encoded protein is CASSSPTSGSTYEQYF.

The CDR3 nucleotides read TGCGCCAGCAGCCGAGATAGCGGCCCCAACTCCTACAATGAGCAGTTCTTC. It is translated as CASSRDSGPNSYNEQFF. The V and J genes are TRBV4-1 and TRBJ2-1; D possibly corresponds to TRBD2 (6 bases). The CDR3 extends over 17 amino acids. CDR1 and CDR2 (germline): MGHRA, YSYEKL. Trimming cost V 4 bases and J 0 bases, with 16 bases left between them.

The rearrangement links TRBV15 to TRBJ2-2; a weak D match, TRBD1 (5 bases). The CDR3 is 16 amino acids. Trimming shortened V by 1 base and J by 0 bases, and 9 bases separated the two germline ends. Germline CDR1 and CDR2: LNHNV and YYDKDF (reference sequence). The CDR3 DNA reads TGTGCCACCAGCAGAGTACAGGACGCGAACACCGGGGAGCTGTTTTTT. Protein: CATSRVQDANTGELFF.

The chain uses TRBV7-2 and TRBJ2-2; D gene unclear. Between the trimmed V and J ends, which lost 8 bases and 2 bases, there was a span of 6 bases. The CDR3 extends over 12 amino acids. CDR1 and CDR2 from the germline V gene are SGHTA and FQGNSA. CDR3 coding DNA: TGTGCCAGCGGGTTTAACACCGGGGAGCTGTTTTTT. This translates into CASGFNTGELFF.

V gene TRBV30 combines with J gene TRBJ2-3; D is possibly TRBD2 (5 bases). Germline values: CDR1 GTSNPN, CDR2 SVGIG (reference sequence). The CDR3 extends over 14 amino acids. V lost 8 bases and J lost 0, with 15 bases in between. CDR3 nucleotides: TGTGCCGAAACTCTAGGAGGCAGCACAGATACGCAGTATTTT. Protein sequence: CAETLGGSTDTQYF. The whole variable domain, remainder taken from reference TRBV30 and TRBJ2-3, is SQTIHQWPATLVQPVGSPLSLECTVEGTSNPNLYWYRQAAGRGLQLLFYSVGIGQISSEVPQNLSASRPQDRQFILSSKKLLLSDSGFYLCAETLGGSTDTQYFGPGTRLTVL.

J is TRBJ2-3 and V is TRBV7-3; D is unresolved. Germline V gene data show CDR1 as SGHTA and CDR2 as FQGTGA. Trimming shortened V by 0 bases and J by 3 bases, and 4 bases separated the two germline ends. The CDR3 spans 13 residues. Here the CDR3 reads CASSLTDTDTQYF. The CDR3 DNA is TGTGCCAGCAGCTTAACTGATACAGATACGCAGTATTTT.

The genes are TRBV18 and TRBJ1-1; 7 nucleotides line up with TRBD1. The CDR3 consists of 14 residues. The V and J ends lost 5 bases and 0 bases, in that order; junction bases with no gene match: 3. Germline lookup yields CDR1 KGHSH and CDR2 LQKENI. CDR3 protein: CASSKTGLNTEAFF. The CDR3 nucleotides read TGTGCCAGCTCAAAGACAGGGTTGAACACTGAAGCTTTCTTT.

There are a few counts of this clone. The gene calls are TRBV6-5 and TRBJ1-6; no clear D. This CDR3 comprises 14 residues. Germline values: CDR1 MNHEY, CDR2 SVGAGI. V was pared by 5 bases and J by 8 bases, with 13 bases between. The CDR3 loop reads CASSRGSKDSPLHF. DNA of the CDR3: TGTGCCAGCAGTCGCGGTTCCAAGGATTCACCCCTCCACTTT.

The rearrangement links TRBV7-9 to TRBJ2-2; perhaps TRBD2 as D (6 bases). The germline gives CDR1 SEHNR, CDR2 FQNEAQ (reference sequence). The CDR3 has 17 residues. V shed 1 base and J shed 5 bases, with 17 bases lying between them. The CDR3 DNA follows: TGTGCCAGCAGCTTAGTTGGCACGAGGAGGGGAACCGGGGAGCTGTTTTTT. Translating it yields CASSLVGTRRGTGELFF.

The chain links TRBV18 to TRBJ1-6, with D maybe TRBD1 (6 bases). The CDR3 is made up of 15 amino acids. From germline, CDR1 is KGHSH and CDR2 LQKENI. Trimming stripped 5 bases from V and 7 bases from J, with 15 bases between. Here the CDR3 reads CASSISRGDNSPLHF. CDR3 coding DNA: TGTGCCAGCTCAATCAGCAGGGGAGACAATTCACCCCTCCACTTT.

The rearrangement links TRBV28 to TRBJ1-4; TRBD1 aligns across 8 bases. V was clipped by 7 bases and J by 6 bases; unmatched bases: 1. This CDR3 comprises 12 residues. Germline V gene lookup returns CDR1 MDHEN and CDR2 SYDVKM. The CDR3 region is CASMDRDEKLFF. For the CDR3, the DNA is TGTGCCAGCATGGACAGGGATGAAAAACTGTTTTTT. Supplemented by reference TRBV28 and TRBJ1-4, the full variable domain reads DVKVTQSSRYLVKRTGEKVFLECVQDMDHENMFWYRQDPGLGLRLIYFSYDVKMKEKGDIPEGYSVSREKKERFSLILESASTNQTSMYLCASMDRDEKLFFGSGTQLSVL.

This rearrangement joins TRBV2 to TRBJ2-7; unclear D gene. The CDR3 length is 11 residues. Trimming stripped 7 bases from V and 3 bases from J, with 7 bases between. The germline gives CDR1 SNHLY, CDR2 FYNNEI. The CDR3 sequence is CASTRDYEQYF. The CDR3 bases are TGTGCCAGCACCCGAGACTACGAGCAGTACTTC.

This clone was detected only once. The J gene is TRBJ2-1, the V gene TRBV2; 10 positions agree with TRBD2. Germline trimming cut 7 bases from V and 3 bases from J; bases unmatched to any gene: 6. The CDR3 runs 15 residues. CDR1 and CDR2 (germline): SNHLY, FYNNEI. The CDR3 loop reads CASTMRTSGYNEQFF. CDR3 in DNA: TGTGCCAGCACCATGCGGACTAGCGGCTACAATGAGCAGTTCTTC.

The rearrangement links TRBV30 to TRBJ2-1, with D possibly being TRBD2 (6 bases). The ends were cut back, 5 bases at V and 3 bases at J, with 14 bases in the middle. CDR1 GTSNPN and CDR2 SVGIG come from the germline V gene (reference sequence). The CDR3 consists of 14 residues. The CDR3 nucleotides read TGTGCCTGGGGCTTAACCGGGGGCTACAATGAGCAGTTCTTC. Its translation: CAWGLTGGYNEQFF.

The chain joins TRBV2 to TRBJ2-3; TRBD1 might be the D (7 bases). The CDR3 extends over 14 amino acids. CDR1 is SNHLY, CDR2 FYNNEI, per germline. Trimming cost V 8 bases and J 2 bases, with 14 bases left between them. CDR3 nucleotides: TGTGCCAGCGTCGCGGGACAGAACACAGATACGCAGTATTTT. Translated: CASVAGQNTDTQYF. The variable domain in full, completed from reference TRBV2 and TRBJ2-3, reads EPEVTQTPSHQVTQMGQEVILRCVPISNHLYFYWYRQILGQKVEFLVSFYNNEISEKSEIFDDQFSVERPDGSNFTLKIRSTKLEDSAMYFCASVAGQNTDTQYFGPGTRLTVL.

In the case of this clone: The same CDR3 can be traced to other DNA sequences in this sample. The chain is built from TRBV6-5 and TRBJ1-1, with 7 bases fitting TRBD1. Unmatched junction bases numbered 6, after V lost 0 bases and J lost 5 bases. Per the germline V gene, CDR1 is MNHEY and CDR2 is SVGAGI. CDR3 size: 15 residues. CDR3 sequence: CASSYSRQGKTEAFF. Written as DNA, the CDR3 is TGTGCCAGCAGTTACTCGAGACAGGGAAAAACTGAAGCTTTCTTT.

This chain uses TRBV9 with TRBJ2-2; TRBD2 aligns across 11 bases. Germline CDR1 SGDLS, CDR2 YYNGEE. The V gene end was trimmed by 4 bases and the J gene end by 2 bases; junction bases not matched to a gene: 4. This CDR3 is built from 16 residues. The CDR3 region is CASSPLAGGNTGELFF. CDR3 nucleotide sequence: TGTGCCAGCAGCCCCCTAGCGGGGGGAAACACCGGGGAGCTGTTTTTT.

V usage is TRBV28 and J usage is TRBJ2-7, with a weak D call TRBD1 (6 bases). Trimming shortened V by 6 bases and J by 7 bases, and 22 bases separated the two germline ends. The CDR3 totals 15 residues. The germline CDR1 and CDR2 sequences are MDHEN and SYDVKM. CDR3 coding DNA: TGTGCCAGCAGACCTCACCGGGACACCCCGGGGGAGCAGTACTTC. Translated: CASRPHRDTPGEQYF. The full variable domain, rest sourced from reference TRBV28 and TRBJ2-7, is DVKVTQSSRYLVKRTGEKVFLECVQDMDHENMFWYRQDPGLGLRLIYFSYDVKMKEKGDIPEGYSVSREKKERFSLILESASTNQTSMYLCASRPHRDTPGEQYFGPGTRLTVT.

The chain carries TRBV28 and TRBJ1-4, with D hard to call. The CDR3 runs to 13 residues. Germline-derived CDR1 and CDR2 are MDHEN and SYDVKM. V was pared by 1 base and J by 7 bases, with 7 bases between. CDR3 DNA: TGTGCCAGCAGTTTATCGGCCCGTGAAAAACTGTTTTTT. It specifies CASSLSAREKLFF.

This sequence joins TRBV28 and TRBJ1-1; unclear D gene. Deletions cut 10 bases from V and 1 base from J, with 10 bases between. CDR3 length: 12 amino acids. Germline V gives CDR1 MDHEN, CDR2 SYDVKM. The CDR3: CATTDQNTEAFF. CDR3 nucleotide sequence: TGTGCCACTACGGATCAGAACACTGAAGCTTTCTTT.

This clone was seen once. This chain uses TRBV6-1 with TRBJ1-2, with 8 bases fitting TRBD1. The junction had 6 bases not matched to a gene; V was cut back by 5 bases and J by 4 bases. This CDR3 is 14 amino acids long. CDR1 is MNHNS and CDR2 is SASEGT in the germline V gene. CDR3 nucleotides: TGTGCCAGCAGTAAGGAGACAGGGGCCTATGGCTACACCTTC. Its translation: CASSKETGAYGYTF.

The rearrangement uses TRBV5-4 and TRBJ2-5, with D maybe TRBD1 (6 bases). The germline gives CDR1 SGHNT, CDR2 YYREEE (reference sequence). The germline V and J ends were trimmed by 4 bases and 5 bases, with 12 bases remaining between them. This CDR3 comprises 13 residues. In DNA form, the CDR3 reads TGTGCCAGCAGCCAGGGGTTCAGGGAGACCCAGTACTTC. Residues: CASSQGFRETQYF.

The genes are TRBV7-2 and TRBJ2-2; D gene uncertain. V dropped 3 bases and J dropped 6 bases, with 5 bases sitting between them. The CDR3 totals 12 residues. The germline CDR1 and CDR2 sequences are SGHTA and FQGNSA. The CDR3 nucleotides read TGTGCCAGCAGCTTTACCGCCGGGGAGCTGTTTTTT. Amino acids: CASSFTAGELFF.

The chain couples TRBV5-6 to TRBJ2-3; D possibly corresponds to TRBD1 (5 bases). The germline CDR1 and CDR2 sequences are SGHDT and YYEEEE. With 0 bases removed from V and 1 base from J, the gap between germline ends came to 9 bases. The CDR3 runs to 15 residues. In nucleotides, the CDR3 is TGTGCCAGCAGCTTGGGACAGCTCCGCACAGATACGCAGTATTTT. This translates into CASSLGQLRTDTQYF.